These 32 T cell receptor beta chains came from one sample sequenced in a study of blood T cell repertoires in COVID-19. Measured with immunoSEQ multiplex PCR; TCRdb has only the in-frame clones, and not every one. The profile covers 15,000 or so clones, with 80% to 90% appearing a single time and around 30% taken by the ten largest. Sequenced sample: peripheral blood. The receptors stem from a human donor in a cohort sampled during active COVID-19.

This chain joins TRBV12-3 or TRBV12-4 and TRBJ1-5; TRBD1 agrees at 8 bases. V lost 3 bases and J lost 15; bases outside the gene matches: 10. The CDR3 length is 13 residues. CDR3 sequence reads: CASSFPGRTGRHF. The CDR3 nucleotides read TGTGCCAGCAGTTTCCCCGGCCGGACAGGGCGGCATTTT.

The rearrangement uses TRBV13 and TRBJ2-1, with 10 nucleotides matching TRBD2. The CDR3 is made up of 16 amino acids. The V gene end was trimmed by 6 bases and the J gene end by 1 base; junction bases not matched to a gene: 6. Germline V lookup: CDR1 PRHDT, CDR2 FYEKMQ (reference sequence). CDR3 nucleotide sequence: TGTGCCAGCAGTCATAAGCGGGAGGGGTCCTACAATGAGCAGTTCTTC. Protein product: CASSHKREGSYNEQFF.

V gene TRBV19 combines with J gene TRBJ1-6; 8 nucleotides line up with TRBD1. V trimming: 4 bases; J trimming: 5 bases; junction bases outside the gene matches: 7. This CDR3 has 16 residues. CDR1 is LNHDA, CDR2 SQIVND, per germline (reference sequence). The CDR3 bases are TGTGCCAGTAGTACCCGCCGGACAGGGAATAATTCACCCCTCCACTTT. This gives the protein CASSTRRTGNNSPLHF. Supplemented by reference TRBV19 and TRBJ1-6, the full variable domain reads DGGITQSPKYLFRKEGQNVTLSCEQNLNHDAMYWYRQDPGQGLRLIYYSQIVNDFQKGDIAEGYSVSREKKESFPLTVTSAQKNPTAFYLCASSTRRTGNNSPLHFGNGTRLTVT.

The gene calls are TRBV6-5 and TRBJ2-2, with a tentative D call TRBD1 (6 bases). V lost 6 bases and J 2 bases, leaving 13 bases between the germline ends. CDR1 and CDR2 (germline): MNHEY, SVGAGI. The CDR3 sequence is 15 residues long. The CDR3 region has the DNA TGTGCCAGCAGAGTAGGGGGATCAAACACCGGGGAGCTGTTTTTT. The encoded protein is CASRVGGSNTGELFF.

The CDR3 DNA reads as TGTGCCAGCACGTTAGGGGCCCCCTACAATGAGCAGTTCTTC. Translation gives CASTLGAPYNEQFF. The chain has TRBV6-5 and TRBJ2-1, with D tentatively TRBD1 (5 bases). Germline V gives CDR1 MNHEY, CDR2 SVGAGI. CDR3 length equals 14 residues. The ends were cut back, 7 bases at V and 2 bases at J, with 12 bases in the middle.

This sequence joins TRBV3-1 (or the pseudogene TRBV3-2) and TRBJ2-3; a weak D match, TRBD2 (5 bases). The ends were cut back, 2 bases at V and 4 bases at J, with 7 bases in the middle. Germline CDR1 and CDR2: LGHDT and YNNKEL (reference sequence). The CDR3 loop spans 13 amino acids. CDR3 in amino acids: CASSQLASDTQYF. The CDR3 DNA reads TGTGCCAGCAGCCAACTAGCATCAGATACGCAGTATTTT.

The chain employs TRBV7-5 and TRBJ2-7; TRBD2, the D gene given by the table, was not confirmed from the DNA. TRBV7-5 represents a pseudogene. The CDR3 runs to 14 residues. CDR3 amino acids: CARSCRTRSYEQYF. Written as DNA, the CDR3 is TGTGCCAGAAGCTGTCGGACTCGATCCTACGAGCAGTACTTC.

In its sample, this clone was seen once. The CDR3 region is CASSDRPLAGTNEQFF. Written as DNA, the CDR3 is TGTGCCAGCAGTGACCGCCCACTAGCGGGGACCAATGAGCAGTTCTTC. V gene TRBV28 combines with J gene TRBJ2-1; 10 nucleotides match TRBD2. There are 16 residues in the CDR3. The germline CDR1 and CDR2 sequences are MDHEN and SYDVKM. Trimming at V came to 5 bases and at J to 6 bases, leaving 10 bases not matched to a gene.

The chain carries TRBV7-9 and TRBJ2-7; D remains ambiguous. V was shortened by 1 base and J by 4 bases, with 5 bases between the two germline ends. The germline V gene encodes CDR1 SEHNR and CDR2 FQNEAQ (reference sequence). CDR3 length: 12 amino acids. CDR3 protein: CASSLGAYEQYF. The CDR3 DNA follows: TGTGCCAGCAGCTTAGGGGCGTACGAGCAGTACTTC.

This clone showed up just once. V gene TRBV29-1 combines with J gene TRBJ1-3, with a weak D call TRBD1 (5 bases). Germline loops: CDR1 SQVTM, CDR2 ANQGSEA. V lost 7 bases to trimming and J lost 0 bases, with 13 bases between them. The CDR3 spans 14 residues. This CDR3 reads CSAVGDISGNTIYF. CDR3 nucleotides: TGCAGCGCCGTAGGGGATATCTCTGGAAACACCATATATTTT.

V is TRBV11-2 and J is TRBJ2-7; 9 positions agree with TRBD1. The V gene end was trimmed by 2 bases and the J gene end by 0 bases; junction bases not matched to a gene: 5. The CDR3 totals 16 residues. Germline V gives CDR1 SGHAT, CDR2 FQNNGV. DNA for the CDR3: TGTGCCAGCAGCTTAACGGGACAGGGAGGCTCCTACGAGCAGTACTTC. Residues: CASSLTGQGGSYEQYF.

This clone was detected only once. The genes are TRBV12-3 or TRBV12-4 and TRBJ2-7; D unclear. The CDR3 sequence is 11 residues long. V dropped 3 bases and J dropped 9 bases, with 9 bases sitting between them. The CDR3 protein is CASSFSTGQYF. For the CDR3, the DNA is TGTGCCAGCAGTTTTTCTACCGGGCAGTACTTC.

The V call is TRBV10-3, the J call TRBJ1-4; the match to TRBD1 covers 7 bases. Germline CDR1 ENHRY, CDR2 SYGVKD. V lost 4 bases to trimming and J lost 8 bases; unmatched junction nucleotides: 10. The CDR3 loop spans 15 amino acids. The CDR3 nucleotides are TGTGCCATCAGTGCCCTGGGGCAGGGGGAGGAAAAACTGTTTTTT. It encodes CAISALGQGEEKLFF.

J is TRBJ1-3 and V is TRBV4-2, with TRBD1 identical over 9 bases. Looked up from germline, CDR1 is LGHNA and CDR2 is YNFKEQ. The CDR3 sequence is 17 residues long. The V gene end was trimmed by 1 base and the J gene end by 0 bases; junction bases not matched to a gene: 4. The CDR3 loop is CASSQGTGVISGNTIYF. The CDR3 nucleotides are TGTGCCAGCAGCCAAGGGACAGGGGTTATCTCTGGAAACACCATATATTTT.

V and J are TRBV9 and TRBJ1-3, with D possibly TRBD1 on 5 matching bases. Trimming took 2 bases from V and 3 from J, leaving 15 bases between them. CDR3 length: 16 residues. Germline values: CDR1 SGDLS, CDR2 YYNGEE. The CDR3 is CASSVIGGSGGNTIYF. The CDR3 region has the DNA TGTGCCAGCAGCGTGATCGGGGGGTCTGGTGGAAACACCATATATTTT. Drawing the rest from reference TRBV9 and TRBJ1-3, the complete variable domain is DSGVTQTPKHLITATGQRVTLRCSPRSGDLSVYWYQQSLDQGLQFLIQYYNGEERAKGNILERFSAQQFPDLHSELNLSSLELGDSALYFCASSVIGGSGGNTIYFGEGSWLTVV.

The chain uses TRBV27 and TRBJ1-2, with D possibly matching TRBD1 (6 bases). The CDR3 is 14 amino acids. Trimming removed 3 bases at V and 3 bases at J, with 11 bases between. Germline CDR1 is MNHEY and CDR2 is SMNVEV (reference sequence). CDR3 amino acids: CASSFVAGDYGYTF. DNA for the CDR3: TGTGCCAGCAGTTTCGTCGCAGGGGACTATGGCTACACCTTC.

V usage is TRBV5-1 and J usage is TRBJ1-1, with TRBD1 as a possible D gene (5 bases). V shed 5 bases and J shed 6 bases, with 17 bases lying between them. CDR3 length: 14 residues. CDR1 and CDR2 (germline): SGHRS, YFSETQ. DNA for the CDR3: TGCGCCAGCAGGAGTGGGCAGGGTGGTTCTGAAGCTTTCTTT. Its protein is CASRSGQGGSEAFF.

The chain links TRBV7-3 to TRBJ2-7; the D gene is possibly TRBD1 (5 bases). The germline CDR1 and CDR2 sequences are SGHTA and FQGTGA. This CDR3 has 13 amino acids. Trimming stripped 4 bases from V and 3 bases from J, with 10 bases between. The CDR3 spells CASSSAQGYEQYF. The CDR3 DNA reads TGTGCCAGCAGCTCGGCGCAGGGCTACGAGCAGTACTTC.

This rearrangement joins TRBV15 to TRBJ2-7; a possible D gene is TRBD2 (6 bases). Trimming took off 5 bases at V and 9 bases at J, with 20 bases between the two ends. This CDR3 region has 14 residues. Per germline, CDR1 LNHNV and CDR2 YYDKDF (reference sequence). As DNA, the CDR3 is TGTGCCACCAGCGAGGTGCGGGGTCCTGAGGGGCAGTACTTC. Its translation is CATSEVRGPEGQYF.

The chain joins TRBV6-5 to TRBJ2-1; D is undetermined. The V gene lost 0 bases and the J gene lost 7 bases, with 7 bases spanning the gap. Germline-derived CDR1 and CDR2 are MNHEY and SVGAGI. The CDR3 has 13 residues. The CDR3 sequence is CASSYSWQNEQFF. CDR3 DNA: TGTGCCAGCAGTTACTCGTGGCAGAATGAGCAGTTCTTC.

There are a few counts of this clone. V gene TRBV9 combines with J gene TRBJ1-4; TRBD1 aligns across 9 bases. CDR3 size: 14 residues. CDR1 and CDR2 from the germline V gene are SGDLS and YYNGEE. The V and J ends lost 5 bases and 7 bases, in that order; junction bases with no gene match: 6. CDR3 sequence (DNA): TGTGCCAGCAGTTCCGGGGACAGGGTTGAAAAACTGTTTTTT. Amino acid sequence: CASSSGDRVEKLFF.

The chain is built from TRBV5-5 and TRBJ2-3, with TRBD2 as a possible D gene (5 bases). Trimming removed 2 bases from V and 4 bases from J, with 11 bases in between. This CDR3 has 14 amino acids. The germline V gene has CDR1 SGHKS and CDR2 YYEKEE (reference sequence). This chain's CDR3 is CASSFDYSADTQYF. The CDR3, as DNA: TGTGCCAGCAGCTTCGACTATAGTGCAGATACGCAGTATTTT. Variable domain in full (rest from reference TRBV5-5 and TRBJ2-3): DAGVTQSPTHLIKTRGQQVTLRCSPISGHKSVSWYQQVLGQGPQFIFQYYEKEERGRGNFPDRFSARQFPNYSSELNVNALLLGDSALYLCASSFDYSADTQYFGPGTRLTVL.

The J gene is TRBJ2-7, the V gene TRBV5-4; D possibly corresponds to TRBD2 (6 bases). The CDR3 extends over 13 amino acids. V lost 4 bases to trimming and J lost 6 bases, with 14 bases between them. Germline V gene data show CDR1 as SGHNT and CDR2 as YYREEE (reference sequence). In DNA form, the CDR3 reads TGTGCCAGCAGCCAGAGCGTGGAGGGCGAGCAGTACTTC. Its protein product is CASSQSVEGEQYF.

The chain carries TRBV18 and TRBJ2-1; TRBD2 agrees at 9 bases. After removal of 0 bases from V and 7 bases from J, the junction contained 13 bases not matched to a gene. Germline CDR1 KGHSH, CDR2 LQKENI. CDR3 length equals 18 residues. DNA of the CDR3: TGTGCCAGCTCACCACCCAATCTACTTAGCGGGAGAGGGAATGAGCAGTTCTTC. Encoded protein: CASSPPNLLSGRGNEQFF.

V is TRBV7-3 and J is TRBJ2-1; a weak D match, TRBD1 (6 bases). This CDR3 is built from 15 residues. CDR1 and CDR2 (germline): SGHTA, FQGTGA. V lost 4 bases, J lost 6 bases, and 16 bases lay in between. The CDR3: CASSSQGLASNEQFF. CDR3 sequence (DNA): TGTGCCAGCAGCTCACAGGGTTTGGCCAGCAATGAGCAGTTCTTC.

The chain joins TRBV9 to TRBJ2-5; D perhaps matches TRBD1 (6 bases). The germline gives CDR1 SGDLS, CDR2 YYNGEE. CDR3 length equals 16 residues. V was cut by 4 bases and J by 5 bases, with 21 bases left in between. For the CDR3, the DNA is TGTGCCAGCAGCACCGCCGGACGGACAGAGGTGGAGACCCAGTACTTC. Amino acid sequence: CASSTAGRTEVETQYF.

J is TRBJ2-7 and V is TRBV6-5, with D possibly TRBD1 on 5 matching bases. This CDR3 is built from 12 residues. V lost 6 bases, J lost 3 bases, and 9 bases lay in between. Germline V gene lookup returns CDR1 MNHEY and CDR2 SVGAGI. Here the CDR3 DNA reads TGTGCCAGCAGGGGGCGCGTCTACGAGCAGTACTTC. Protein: CASRGRVYEQYF.

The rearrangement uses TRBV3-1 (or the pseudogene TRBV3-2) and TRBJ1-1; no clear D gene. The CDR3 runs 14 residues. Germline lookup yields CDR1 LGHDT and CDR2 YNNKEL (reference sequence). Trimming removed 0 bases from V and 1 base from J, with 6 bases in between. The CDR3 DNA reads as TGTGCCAGCAGCCAAGAGGGAGGGAACACTGAAGCTTTCTTT. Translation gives CASSQEGGNTEAFF.

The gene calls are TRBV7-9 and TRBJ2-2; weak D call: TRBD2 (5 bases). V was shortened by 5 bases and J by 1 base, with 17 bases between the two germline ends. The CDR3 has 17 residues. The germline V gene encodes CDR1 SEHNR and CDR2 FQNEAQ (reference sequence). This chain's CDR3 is CASSPSPAGGNTGELFF. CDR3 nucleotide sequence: TGTGCCAGCAGCCCCTCCCCCGCCGGAGGGAACACCGGGGAGCTGTTTTTT.

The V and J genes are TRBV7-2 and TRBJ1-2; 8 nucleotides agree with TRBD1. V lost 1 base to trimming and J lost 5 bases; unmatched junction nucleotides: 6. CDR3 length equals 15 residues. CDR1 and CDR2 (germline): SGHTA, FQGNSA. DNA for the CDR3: TGTGCCAGCAGCTTAGTGAGACAGGGGTGGTATGGCTACACCTTC. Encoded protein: CASSLVRQGWYGYTF.

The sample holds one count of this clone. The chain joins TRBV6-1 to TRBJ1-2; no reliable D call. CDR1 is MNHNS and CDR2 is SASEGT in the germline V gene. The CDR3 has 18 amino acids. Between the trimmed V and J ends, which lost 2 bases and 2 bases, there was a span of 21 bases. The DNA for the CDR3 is TGTGCCAGCAGTGAATCCCGGCCCGGGTCGCTCCTAAACTATGGCTACACCTTC. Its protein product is CASSESRPGSLLNYGYTF.

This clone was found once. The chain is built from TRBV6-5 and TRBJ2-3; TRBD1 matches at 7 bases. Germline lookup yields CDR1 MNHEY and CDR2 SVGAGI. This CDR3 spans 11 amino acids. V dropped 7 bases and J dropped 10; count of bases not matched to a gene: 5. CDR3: CASTLQGSQYF. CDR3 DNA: TGTGCCAGCACCCTACAGGGGTCGCAGTATTTT.